The 5 T cell receptor beta chains reported below all come from one sample, sequenced in a study of vaccination and CD4 T cells after COVID-19. Time point denoted: late sampling 161 to 241 days after vaccination in a few convalescent patients. TCRdb passed the PCR reads through MiXCR, listing each CDR3 protein once. The sample has 35,000 to 45,000 distinct CDR3 sequences, 36% seen once. The specimen comprised CD4+ T cells from blood, sampled about 7 months after SARS-CoV-2 vaccination. These TCRs come from a human donor who had recovered from COVID-19.

Only a few counts were recorded for this clonotype. Its ends do not fully match the called genes, so a read error is possible. The CDR3 spells CSASLLAAGTDTQYF. CDR3 nucleotide sequence: TGCAGTGCTAGCCTATTAGCCGCGGGCACGGATACGCAGTATTTT. The chain has TRBV20-1 and TRBJ2-3, with D tentatively TRBD2 (5 bases). Germline CDR1 is DFQATT and CDR2 is SNEGSKA (reference sequence). CDR3 length equals 15 residues.

This sequence joins TRBV7-8 and TRBJ2-7; D gene ambiguous. CDR1 SGHVS and CDR2 FQNEAQ come from the germline V gene. V dropped 1 base and J dropped 5 bases, with 6 bases sitting between them. The CDR3 loop spans 12 amino acids. The CDR3 DNA reads as TGTGCCAGCAGCTTAGTTAGGGACGAGCAGTACTTC. Protein product: CASSLVRDEQYF.

This clonotype has only a few counts. The chain carries TRBV7-9 and TRBJ2-7; tentatively, D is TRBD1 or TRBD2 (5 bases each). CDR3 length equals 16 residues. Trimming removed 3 bases at V and 2 bases at J, with 17 bases between. The germline V gene has CDR1 SEHNR and CDR2 FQNEAQ (reference sequence). In nucleotides, the CDR3 is TGTGCCAGCAGCTTTTACCGGGGCGAAAGACCCTACGAGCAGTACTTC. Translated, it gives CASSFYRGERPYEQYF.

There are many counts of this clonotype. In DNA, the CDR3 is TGTGCCACCAGCAGAGATATAGGCAGTTCACCCCTCCACTTT. Amino acids: CATSRDIGSSPLHF. V gene TRBV15 combines with J gene TRBJ1-6, with no clear D. Trimming removed 0 bases at V and 9 bases at J, with 9 bases between. Looked up from germline, CDR1 is LNHNV and CDR2 is YYDKDF (reference sequence). The CDR3 is made up of 14 amino acids.

J is TRBJ2-1 and V is TRBV20-1; the D gene is possibly TRBD2 (6 bases). The CDR3 covers 16 residues. V lost 0 bases and J lost 2, with 14 bases in between. The V gene's germline CDR1 is DFQATT and CDR2 SNEGSKA (reference sequence). DNA for the CDR3: TGCAGTGCTAGAGAATTTAGCGGCTACACCTACAATGAGCAGTTCTTC. Amino acid sequence: CSAREFSGYTYNEQFF.